These 15 T cell receptor beta chains were all obtained from the same sample, sequenced in a study of shared clonotypes between healthy human individuals (dated by TCRdb to the early 2020s). The library was generated by the immunoSEQ multiplex PCR assay. TCRdb's version of the immuneACCESS table is confined to in-frame rearrangements and falls short of the full clone set. An unresolved V gene accounts for under half of the shortfall where checked; the remainder is of unknown origin. Within this sample are about 610,000 clones, with approximately 97% of them counted one time only. Together, the top ten hold around 0.057% of the sample. The material sequenced was naive CD4+ T cells sorted from blood. What this sample's cell subset or site label stands for: CD45RA+ positively selected. These receptors originate from a woman aged 30 to 39 in good health.

The V gene is TRBV28, the J gene TRBJ1-2, with TRBD1 matching 7 bases. Germline trimming cut 4 bases from V and 7 bases from J; bases unmatched to any gene: 9. Germline CDR1 and CDR2: MDHEN and SYDVKM. There are 14 residues in the CDR3. The CDR3 loop reads CASSSPNDRAGYTF. CDR3 sequence (DNA): TGTGCCAGCAGTTCTCCAAATGACAGGGCTGGCTACACCTTC.

The V call is TRBV5-1, the J call TRBJ2-3; no reliable D call. Per the germline V gene, CDR1 is SGHRS and CDR2 is YFSETQ. The CDR3 is 14 residues long. Trimming pared 3 bases from V and 0 bases from J, leaving 8 bases between. In DNA, the CDR3 is TGCGCCAGCAGCTCTTCAGTAAGCACAGATACGCAGTATTTT. Its translation: CASSSSVSTDTQYF.

The rearrangement links TRBV28 to TRBJ2-5, with 12 bases identical to TRBD1. Germline lookup yields CDR1 MDHEN and CDR2 SYDVKM. This CDR3 is 16 amino acids long. Germline trimming cut 9 bases from V and 5 bases from J; bases unmatched to any gene: 13. In DNA form, the CDR3 reads TGTGCCAGTGATACCGGGACAGGGGGCTTAATGGAGACCCAGTACTTC. Amino acid sequence: CASDTGTGGLMETQYF.

The genes are TRBV28 and TRBJ1-1; the D is unclear. There are 11 residues in the CDR3. CDR1 and CDR2 (germline): MDHEN, SYDVKM. V lost 6 bases, J lost 5 bases, and 7 bases lay in between. Here the CDR3 DNA reads TGTGCCAGCAGGGGGTTGACTGAAGCTTTCTTT. This encodes CASRGLTEAFF.

This clone has only a few counts. The chain employs TRBV25-1 and TRBJ1-1; D might be TRBD1 (5 bases). The CDR3 is 11 amino acids. Germline V gene lookup returns CDR1 MGHDK and CDR2 SYGVNS. V was pared by 6 bases and J by 10 bases, with 12 bases between. The CDR3 loop is CASRTGPVAFF. The CDR3 DNA follows: TGTGCCAGCAGGACGGGGCCGGTAGCTTTCTTT.

J is TRBJ2-7 and V is TRBV5-1; 7 bases map to TRBD1. The length of the CDR3 is 16 residues. Germline loops: CDR1 SGHRS, CDR2 YFSETQ. Trimming at V came to 0 bases and at J to 2 bases, leaving 8 bases not matched to a gene. CDR3 in DNA: TGCGCCAGCAGCTTGGCCATACGACAGGGACCCTACGAGCAGTACTTC. It translates to CASSLAIRQGPYEQYF.

The rearrangement joins TRBV18 to TRBJ2-2, with 7 bases identical to TRBD1. V shed 2 bases, J shed 6 bases, and the junction held 9 bases outside the gene matches. Looked up from germline, CDR1 is KGHSH and CDR2 is LQKENI. The CDR3 is 16 amino acids. The CDR3 loop reads CASSPGHRGTAGELFF. The CDR3 nucleotides read TGTGCCAGCTCACCAGGTCACAGGGGTACCGCCGGGGAGCTGTTTTTT.

The table lists this clone with a count of one. The chain carries TRBV30 and TRBJ1-4, with TRBD1 matching over 7 bases. The germline CDR1 and CDR2 sequences are GTSNPN and SVGIG (reference sequence). This CDR3 spans 15 amino acids. Germline trimming cut 6 bases from V and 4 bases from J; bases unmatched to any gene: 11. The CDR3 DNA reads as TGTGCCTGCCAGGGAGGGACAGTGATTAATGAAAAACTGTTTTTT. It encodes CACQGGTVINEKLFF.

V gene TRBV28 combines with J gene TRBJ2-6; no firm D call. The CDR3 runs to 14 residues. The V and J ends lost 3 bases and 1 base respectively, with 4 bases between them. Germline values: CDR1 MDHEN, CDR2 SYDVKM. The CDR3 reads CASSFSSGANVLTF. In nucleotides, the CDR3 is TGTGCCAGCAGTTTTTCGTCTGGGGCCAACGTCCTGACTTTC.

This clone was recorded once. This rearrangement joins TRBV7-6 to TRBJ2-2, with D perhaps assigned TRBD1 or TRBD2 (5 bases each). Germline V gives CDR1 SGHVS, CDR2 FNYEAQ. This CDR3 region has 16 residues. The ends were cut back, 4 bases at V and 4 bases at J, with 16 bases in the middle. The DNA for the CDR3 is TGTGCCAGCAGCTCTTCGGGGCTAGCAGCCACCGGGGAGCTGTTTTTT. It is translated as CASSSSGLAATGELFF.

The V gene is TRBV5-1, the J gene TRBJ1-2, with D possibly matching TRBD1 (5 bases). The CDR3 consists of 12 residues. Germline CDR1 and CDR2: SGHRS and YFSETQ. With 4 bases removed from V and 4 bases from J, the gap between germline ends came to 8 bases. This chain's CDR3 is CASSPQGYGYTF. The CDR3, as DNA: TGCGCCAGCAGCCCCCAGGGCTATGGCTACACCTTC.

This clone was seen just once. Germline is not matched at one junction end, which may reflect a read error. The identical CDR3 is also encoded by other nucleotide sequences in the sample. J is TRBJ2-5 and V is TRBV6-1; the D is unclear. The germline CDR1 and CDR2 sequences are MNHNS and SASEGT. There are 13 residues in the CDR3. The CDR3 bases are TGTGCCAGTAGTGAATTGGCGAGTATCCCCCAGTACTTC. It codes for CASSELASIPQYF.

V usage is TRBV6-4 and J usage is TRBJ2-3; D call uncertain. The V gene lost 6 bases and the J gene lost 1 base, with 8 bases spanning the gap. CDR1 is MRHNA, CDR2 SNTAGT, per germline. The CDR3 runs 13 residues. CDR3 coding DNA: TGTGCCAGCAGGCCGAGCGGCACAGATACGCAGTATTTT. Protein: CASRPSGTDTQYF.

The gene calls are TRBV19 and TRBJ1-3; D ambiguous. The CDR3 spans 16 residues. Trimming stripped 2 bases from V and 0 bases from J, with 11 bases between. Germline CDR1 is LNHDA and CDR2 is SQIVND (reference sequence). In DNA, the CDR3 is TGTGCCAGTAGTATAACCGAGGTTACCTCTGGAAACACCATATATTTT. The encoded protein is CASSITEVTSGNTIYF.

The rearrangement joins TRBV5-5 to TRBJ1-4; possible D gene TRBD1, 6 bases. The CDR3 length is 14 residues. In germline, CDR1 is SGHKS, CDR2 YYEKEE (reference sequence). Trimming shortened V by 1 base and J by 6 bases, and 10 bases separated the two germline ends. The CDR3 spells CASSLNRADEKLFF. CDR3 bases: TGTGCCAGCAGCTTGAACAGGGCCGATGAAAAACTGTTTTTT.